These 7 T cell receptor beta chains were all obtained from the same sample, sequenced in a study of cytomegalovirus exposure and HLA in healthy donors. PCR primers comprised 60 Vbeta and 13 Jbeta primers. Produced via immunoSEQ multiplex PCR; TCRdb's table is partial and in-frame only. The profile covers 130,000 to 150,000 clones, with 73% appearing a single time and approximately 15% taken by the ten largest. Source material: PBMCs. These receptors were collected from a human donor in good health.

The chain has TRBV7-9 and TRBJ2-7, with TRBD2 matching 7 bases. The V segment lost 4 bases and the J segment 9 bases; nucleotides outside the gene matches: 9. The CDR3 loop spans 13 amino acids. Per the germline V gene, CDR1 is SEHNR and CDR2 is FQNEAQ (reference sequence). CDR3 DNA: TGTGCCAGCAGCTCACCGGCGGGAGCGAGGCAGTACTTC. Protein: CASSSPAGARQYF.

To note about this clone: A far larger clone is off by one base, so a read error is likely. The rearrangement uses TRBV6-1 and TRBJ2-5, with 7 bases matching TRBD1. Germline V gene lookup returns CDR1 MNHNS and CDR2 SASEGT. This CDR3 is 15 amino acids long. The CDR3 region is CARSEDRAGGETQYF. Here the CDR3 DNA reads TGTGCCAGGAGTGAAGACAGGGCAGGAGGAGAGACCCAGTACTTC.

V usage is TRBV10-3 and J usage is TRBJ2-7; 8 nucleotides line up with TRBD2. Germline CDR1 reads ENHRY; CDR2 reads SYGVKD. The CDR3 consists of 14 residues. The ends lost 6 bases at V and 2 bases at J; junction bases unmatched: 6. The CDR3 loop reads CAIRSGTSTYEQYF. In DNA form, the CDR3 reads TGTGCCATCAGATCCGGGACTAGTACCTACGAGCAGTACTTC.

V gene TRBV5-6 combines with J gene TRBJ2-3; D not certain. The germline V gene has CDR1 SGHDT and CDR2 YYEEEE. CDR3 length equals 12 residues. V was clipped by 4 bases and J by 6 bases, with 9 bases between them. The CDR3 DNA reads as TGTGCCAGCAGCATACTTTCGGATACGCAGTATTTT. This translates into CASSILSDTQYF.

V is TRBV7-8 and J is TRBJ2-1; the D is unclear. The ends were cut back, 5 bases at V and 3 bases at J, with 5 bases in the middle. The CDR3 has 12 amino acids. Germline loops: CDR1 SGHVS, CDR2 FQNEAQ. This CDR3 is CASSQDYNEQFF. CDR3 nucleotide sequence: TGTGCCAGCAGCCAGGACTACAATGAGCAGTTCTTC.

This chain links TRBV7-3 with TRBJ2-2; D gene ambiguous. The germline CDR1 and CDR2 sequences are SGHTA and FQGTGA. V dropped 1 base and J dropped 0 bases, with 6 bases sitting between them. CDR3 length: 15 amino acids. DNA of the CDR3: TGTGCCAGCAGCTTAAGGTCGGCGAACACCGGGGAGCTGTTTTTT. Residues: CASSLRSANTGELFF.

CDR3: CASSRLDSISPLHF. The CDR3 bases are TGTGCCAGTAGCCGTCTCGACTCGATTTCACCCCTCCACTTT. V and J are TRBV19 and TRBJ1-6; the D is unclear. The V gene's germline CDR1 is LNHDA and CDR2 SQIVND (reference sequence). Trimming removed 6 bases at V and 9 bases at J, with 15 bases between. This CDR3 has 14 amino acids.